The clone carrying this T cell receptor (beta chain) has at least ten counts. Its antigen is still unknown. CDR1 is SGHTA and CDR2 is FQGNSA in the germline V gene. The CDR3 totals 17 residues. The ends were cut back, 1 base at V and 0 bases at J, with 14 bases in the middle. This specimen belongs to a study of T cell repertoires in cytomegalovirus infection. TCRdb re-derived calls from the reads in MiXCR, one entry per CDR3 protein. This table holds roughly 240,000 distinct CDR3 sequences, roughly 6.5% found once. Findings of the study overall: Accumulated public TCR beta family frequency recognized individuals carrying CMV together with the relevant HLA.

Material: PBMCs. This receptor was identified in a human donor in good health (CMV status not recorded). Some clones in this sample may be carry-over from other donors' samples. The chain has TRBV7-2 and TRBJ2-3, with D possibly matching TRBD2 (6 bases). CDR3 bases: TGTGCCAGCAGCTTAGTAGCGTGGGGAGGAAGCACAGATACGCAGTATTTT. It encodes CASSLVAWGGSTDTQYF.